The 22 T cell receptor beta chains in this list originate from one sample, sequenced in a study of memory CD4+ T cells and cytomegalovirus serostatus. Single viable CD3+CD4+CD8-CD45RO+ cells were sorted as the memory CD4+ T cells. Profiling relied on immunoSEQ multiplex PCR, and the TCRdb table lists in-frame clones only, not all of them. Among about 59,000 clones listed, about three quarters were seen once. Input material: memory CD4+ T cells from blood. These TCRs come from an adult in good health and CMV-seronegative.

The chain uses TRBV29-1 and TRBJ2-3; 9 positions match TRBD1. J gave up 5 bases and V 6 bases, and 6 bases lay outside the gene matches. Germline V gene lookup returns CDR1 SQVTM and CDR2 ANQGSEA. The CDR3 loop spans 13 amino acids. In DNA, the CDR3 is TGCAGCGTGGCGACGACAGGGGGAGATACGCAGTATTTT. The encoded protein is CSVATTGGDTQYF.

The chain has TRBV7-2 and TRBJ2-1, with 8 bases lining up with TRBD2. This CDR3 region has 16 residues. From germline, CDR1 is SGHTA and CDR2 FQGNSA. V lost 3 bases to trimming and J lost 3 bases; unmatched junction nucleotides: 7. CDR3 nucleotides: TGTGCCAGCAGCTTCCCCGGGACTAGGGACTACAATGAGCAGTTCTTC. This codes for CASSFPGTRDYNEQFF. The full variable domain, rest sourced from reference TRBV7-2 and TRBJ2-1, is GAGVSQSPSNKVTEKGKDVELRCDPISGHTALYWYRQSLGQGLEFLIYFQGNSAPDKSGLPSDRFSAERTGGSVSTLTIQRTQQEDSAVYLCASSFPGTRDYNEQFFGPGTRLTVL.

CDR3: CASSEGQAIYEQYF. The CDR3, as DNA: TGCGCCAGCAGCGAGGGACAGGCGATCTACGAGCAGTACTTC. J is TRBJ2-7 and V is TRBV5-1; 8 bases agree with TRBD1. Trimming at V came to 4 bases and at J to 3 bases, leaving 6 bases not matched to a gene. The CDR3 sequence is 14 residues long. The germline V gene encodes CDR1 SGHRS and CDR2 YFSETQ. The complete variable domain, with remaining parts taken from reference TRBV5-1 and TRBJ2-7, reads KAGVTQTPRYLIKTRGQQVTLSCSPISGHRSVSWYQQTPGQGLQFLFEYFSETQRNKGNFPGRFSGRQFSNSRSEMNVSTLELGDSALYLCASSEGQAIYEQYFGPGTRLTVT.

In DNA, the CDR3 is TGTGCCAGCTCACCACGTTGGCGGGGAGACTACAATGAGCAGTTCTTC. Translated, it gives CASSPRWRGDYNEQFF. The rearrangement uses TRBV18 and TRBJ2-1; D is perhaps TRBD2 (6 bases). Germline CDR1 reads KGHSH; CDR2 reads LQKENI. With 1 base removed from V and 3 bases from J, the gap between germline ends came to 13 bases. This CDR3 is 16 amino acids long.

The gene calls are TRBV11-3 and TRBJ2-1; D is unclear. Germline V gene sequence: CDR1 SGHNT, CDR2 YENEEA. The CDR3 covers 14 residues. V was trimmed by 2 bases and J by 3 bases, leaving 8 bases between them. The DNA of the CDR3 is TGTGCCAGCAGCTTAAATGTCGACTACAATGAGCAGTTCTTC. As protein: CASSLNVDYNEQFF.

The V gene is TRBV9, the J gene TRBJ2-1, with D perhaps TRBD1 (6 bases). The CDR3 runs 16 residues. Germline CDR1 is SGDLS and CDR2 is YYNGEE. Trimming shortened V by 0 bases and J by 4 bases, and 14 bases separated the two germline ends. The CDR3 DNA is TGTGCCAGCAGCGTAGGAGGGGGAAACTTGTACAATGAGCAGTTCTTC. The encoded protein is CASSVGGGNLYNEQFF.

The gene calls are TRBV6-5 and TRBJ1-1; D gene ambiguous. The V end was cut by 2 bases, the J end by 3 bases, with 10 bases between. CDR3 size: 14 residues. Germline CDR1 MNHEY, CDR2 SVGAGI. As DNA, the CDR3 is TGTGCCAGCAGTTACACATACAAGGACACTGAAGCTTTCTTT. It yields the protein CASSYTYKDTEAFF.

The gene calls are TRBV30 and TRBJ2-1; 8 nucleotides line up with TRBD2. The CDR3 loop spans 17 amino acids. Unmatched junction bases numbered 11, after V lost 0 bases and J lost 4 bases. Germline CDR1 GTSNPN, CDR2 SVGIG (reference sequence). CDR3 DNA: TGTGCCTGGAGTGTACTGGTCAGCGGGAGTTATTACAATGAGCAGTTCTTC. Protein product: CAWSVLVSGSYYNEQFF.

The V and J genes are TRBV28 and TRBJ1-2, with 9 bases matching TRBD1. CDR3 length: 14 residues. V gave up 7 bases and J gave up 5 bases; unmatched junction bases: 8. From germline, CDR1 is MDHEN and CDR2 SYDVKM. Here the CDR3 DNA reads TGTGCCAGCAAGACTCCGGACAGGGGATATGGCTACACCTTC. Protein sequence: CASKTPDRGYGYTF.

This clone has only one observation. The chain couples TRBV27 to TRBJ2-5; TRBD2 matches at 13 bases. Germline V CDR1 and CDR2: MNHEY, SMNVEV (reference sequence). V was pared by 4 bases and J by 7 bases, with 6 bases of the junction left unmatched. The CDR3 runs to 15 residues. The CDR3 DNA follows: TGTGCCAGCAGTTCGGGACTAGCGGGACCGAGGACCCAGTACTTC. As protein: CASSSGLAGPRTQYF.

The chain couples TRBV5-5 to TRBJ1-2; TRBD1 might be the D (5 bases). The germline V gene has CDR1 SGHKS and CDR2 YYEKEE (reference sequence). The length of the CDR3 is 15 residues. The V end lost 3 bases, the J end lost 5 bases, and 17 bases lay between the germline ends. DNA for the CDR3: TGTGCCAGCAGCTCACAATTCGGGGGGGGATATGGCTACACCTTC. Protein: CASSSQFGGGYGYTF.

CDR3 DNA sequence: TGTGCCAGCTCACCTAGCACGGGGGAAGTCTACGAGCAGTACTTC. Amino acid sequence: CASSPSTGEVYEQYF. The gene calls are TRBV18 and TRBJ2-7; TRBD2 might be the D (6 bases). From germline, CDR1 is KGHSH and CDR2 LQKENI. Trimming removed 3 bases at V and 3 bases at J, with 15 bases between. CDR3 length: 15 residues.

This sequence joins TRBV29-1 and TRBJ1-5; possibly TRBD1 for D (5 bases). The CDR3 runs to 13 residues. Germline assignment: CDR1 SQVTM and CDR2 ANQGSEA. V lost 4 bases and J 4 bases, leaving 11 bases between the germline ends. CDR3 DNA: TGCAGCGTTGCCGGGACCGCGAATCAGCCCCAGCATTTT. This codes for CSVAGTANQPQHF.

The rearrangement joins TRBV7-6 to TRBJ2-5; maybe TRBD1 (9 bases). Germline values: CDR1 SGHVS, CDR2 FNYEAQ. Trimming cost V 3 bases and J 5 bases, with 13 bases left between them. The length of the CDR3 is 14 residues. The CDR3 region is CASSFSGTGETQYF. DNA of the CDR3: TGTGCCAGCAGCTTTAGCGGGACAGGGGAGACCCAGTACTTC.

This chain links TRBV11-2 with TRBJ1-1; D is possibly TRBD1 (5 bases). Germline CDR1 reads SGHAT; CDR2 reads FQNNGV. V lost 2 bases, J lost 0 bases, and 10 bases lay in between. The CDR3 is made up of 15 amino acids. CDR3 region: CASSLRGRVNTEAFF. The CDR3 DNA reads TGTGCCAGCAGCTTACGTGGCAGGGTGAACACTGAAGCTTTCTTT.

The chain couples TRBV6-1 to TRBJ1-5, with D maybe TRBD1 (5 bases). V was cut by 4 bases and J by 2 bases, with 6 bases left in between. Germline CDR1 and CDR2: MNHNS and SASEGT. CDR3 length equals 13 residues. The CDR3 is CASSGGRNQPQHF. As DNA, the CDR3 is TGTGCCAGCAGTGGGGGACGCAATCAGCCCCAGCATTTT.

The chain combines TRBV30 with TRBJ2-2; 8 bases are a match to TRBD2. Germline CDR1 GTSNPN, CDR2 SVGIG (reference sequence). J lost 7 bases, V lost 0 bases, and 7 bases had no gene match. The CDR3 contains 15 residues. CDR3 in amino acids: CAWSVLNGRGGELFF. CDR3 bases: TGTGCCTGGAGTGTACTTAACGGGAGGGGCGGGGAGCTGTTTTTT.

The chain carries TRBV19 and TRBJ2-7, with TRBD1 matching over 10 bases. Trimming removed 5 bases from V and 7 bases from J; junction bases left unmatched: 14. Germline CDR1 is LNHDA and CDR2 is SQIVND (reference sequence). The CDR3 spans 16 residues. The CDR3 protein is CASSAPGTGAQGEQYF. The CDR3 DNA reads TGTGCCAGTAGTGCCCCCGGGACAGGGGCGCAAGGAGAGCAGTACTTC.

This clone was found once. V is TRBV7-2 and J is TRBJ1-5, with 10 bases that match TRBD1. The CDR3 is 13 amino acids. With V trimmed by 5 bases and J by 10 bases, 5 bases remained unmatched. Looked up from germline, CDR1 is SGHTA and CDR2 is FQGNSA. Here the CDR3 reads CASSQDRGGPQHF. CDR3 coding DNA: TGTGCCAGCAGCCAGGACAGGGGGGGTCCCCAGCATTTT. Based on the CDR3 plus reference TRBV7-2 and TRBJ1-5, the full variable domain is GAGVSQSPSNKVTEKGKDVELRCDPISGHTALYWYRQSLGQGLEFLIYFQGNSAPDKSGLPSDRFSAERTGGSVSTLTIQRTQQEDSAVYLCASSQDRGGPQHFGDGTRLSIL.

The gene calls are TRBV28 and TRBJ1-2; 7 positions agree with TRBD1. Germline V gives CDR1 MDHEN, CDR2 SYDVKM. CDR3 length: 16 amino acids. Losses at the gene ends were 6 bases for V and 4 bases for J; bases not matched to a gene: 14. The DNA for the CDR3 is TGTGCCAGCAGCTACCTGACAGGGAATGGGGGCTATGGCTACACCTTC. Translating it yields CASSYLTGNGGYGYTF.

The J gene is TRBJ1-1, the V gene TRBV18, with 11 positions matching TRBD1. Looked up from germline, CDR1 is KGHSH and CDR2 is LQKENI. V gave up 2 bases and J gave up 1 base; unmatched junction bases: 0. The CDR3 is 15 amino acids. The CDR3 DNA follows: TGTGCCAGCTCACCAGGGACAGGGGGGAACACTGAAGCTTTCTTT. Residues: CASSPGTGGNTEAFF.

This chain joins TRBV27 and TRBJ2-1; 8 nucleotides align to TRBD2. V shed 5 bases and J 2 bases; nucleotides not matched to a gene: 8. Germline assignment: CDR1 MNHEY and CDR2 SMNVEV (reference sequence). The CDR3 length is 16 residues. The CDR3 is CASSPAIAGPYNEQFF. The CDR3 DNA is TGTGCCAGCAGTCCAGCCATAGCGGGGCCCTACAATGAGCAGTTCTTC.